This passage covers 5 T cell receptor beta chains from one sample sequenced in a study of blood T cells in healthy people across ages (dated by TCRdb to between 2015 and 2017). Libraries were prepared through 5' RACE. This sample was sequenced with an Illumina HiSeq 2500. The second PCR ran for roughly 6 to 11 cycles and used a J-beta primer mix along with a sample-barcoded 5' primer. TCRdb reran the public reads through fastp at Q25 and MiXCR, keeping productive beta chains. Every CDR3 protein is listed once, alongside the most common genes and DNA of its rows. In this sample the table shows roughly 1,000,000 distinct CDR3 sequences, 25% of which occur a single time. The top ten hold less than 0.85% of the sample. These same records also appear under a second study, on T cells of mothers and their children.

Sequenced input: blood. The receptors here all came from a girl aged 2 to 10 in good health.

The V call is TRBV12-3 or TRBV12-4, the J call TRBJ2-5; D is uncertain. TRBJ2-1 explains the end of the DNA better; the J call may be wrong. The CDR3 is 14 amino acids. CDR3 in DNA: TGTGCCAGCATGGGCTCCGTCCCAACTAATGAGCAGTTCTTC. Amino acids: CASMGSVPTNEQFF.

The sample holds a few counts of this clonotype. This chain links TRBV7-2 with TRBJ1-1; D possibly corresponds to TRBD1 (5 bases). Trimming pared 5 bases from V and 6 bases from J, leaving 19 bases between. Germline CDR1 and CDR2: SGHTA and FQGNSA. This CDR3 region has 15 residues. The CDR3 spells CASSATPGTESEAFF. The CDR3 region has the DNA TGTGCCAGCAGCGCTACCCCCGGGACGGAGTCTGAAGCTTTCTTT.

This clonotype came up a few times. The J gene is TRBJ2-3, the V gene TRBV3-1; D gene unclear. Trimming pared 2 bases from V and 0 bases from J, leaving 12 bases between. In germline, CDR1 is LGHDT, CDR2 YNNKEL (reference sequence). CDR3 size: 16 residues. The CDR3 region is CASSQWSASSTDTQYF. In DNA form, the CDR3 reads TGTGCCAGCAGCCAATGGTCCGCTTCTAGCACAGATACGCAGTATTTT.

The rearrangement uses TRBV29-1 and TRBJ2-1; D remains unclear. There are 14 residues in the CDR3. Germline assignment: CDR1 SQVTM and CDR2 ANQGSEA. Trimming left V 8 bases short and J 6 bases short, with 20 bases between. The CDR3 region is CSTLGITSLNEQFF. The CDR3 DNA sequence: TGCAGCACCCTAGGGATCACCTCTCTCAATGAGCAGTTCTTC.

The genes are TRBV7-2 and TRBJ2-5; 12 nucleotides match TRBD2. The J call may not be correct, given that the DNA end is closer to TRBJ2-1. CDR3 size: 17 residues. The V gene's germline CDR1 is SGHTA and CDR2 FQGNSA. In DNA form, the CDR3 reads TGTGCCAGCAGCCGAAAACCCCTAGCGGGAGGGCCCCATGAGCAGTTCTTC. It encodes CASSRKPLAGGPHEQFF.